The 9 T cell receptor beta chains in this list originate from one sample, sequenced in a study of T cells after somatic rescue of genetic block. This table comes from immunoSEQ multiplex PCR, and its TCRdb copy is limited to in-frame clones, with some not included. Of around 57,000 clones listed, 95% to 96% are singletons. The sample consisted of peripheral blood mononuclear cells (PBMCs). All receptors come from a child under two years old.

This chain uses TRBV29-1 with TRBJ1-1; TRBD1 is a possible D gene (5 bases). Germline assignment: CDR1 SQVTM and CDR2 ANQGSEA. Deletions cut 6 bases from V and 4 bases from J, with 12 bases between. The CDR3 length is 12 residues. CDR3 nucleotides: TGCAGCGTCACAGGAGTGGGCACTGAAGCTTTCTTT. This sequence encodes CSVTGVGTEAFF.

The V and J genes are TRBV29-1 and TRBJ1-2; D is unclear. V gave up 3 bases and J gave up 4 bases, with 9 bases separating them. The CDR3 is 12 amino acids. The germline gives CDR1 SQVTM, CDR2 ANQGSEA. CDR3 sequence (DNA): TGCAGCGTTGATAGGGATAGCTATGGCTACACCTTC. It specifies CSVDRDSYGYTF. The full variable domain, rest sourced from reference TRBV29-1 and TRBJ1-2, is SAVISQKPSRDICQRGTSLTIQCQVDSQVTMMFWYRQQPGQSLTLIATANQGSEATYESGFVIDKFPISRPNLTFSTLTVSNMSPEDSSIYLCSVDRDSYGYTFGSGTRLTVV.

In the case of this clone: The sample has other DNA sequences that encode this CDR3 too. V gene TRBV28 combines with J gene TRBJ2-2; D remains ambiguous. The CDR3 has 12 residues. Germline CDR1 is MDHEN and CDR2 is SYDVKM. V was pared by 2 bases and J by 2 bases, with 0 bases between. CDR3 residues: CASSLNTGELFF. DNA for the CDR3: TGTGCCAGCAGTTTAAACACCGGGGAGCTGTTTTTT.

This chain connects TRBV18 to TRBJ2-7; 8 nucleotides line up with TRBD1. Germline CDR1 reads KGHSH; CDR2 reads LQKENI. Trimming removed 1 base from V and 0 bases from J; junction bases left unmatched: 8. This CDR3 comprises 17 residues. The CDR3 DNA reads TGTGCCAGCTCACCACGCGGGTGGGACAGGAGCTCCTACGAGCAGTACTTC. Protein sequence: CASSPRGWDRSSYEQYF. Full variable domain (remainder filled in from reference TRBV18 and TRBJ2-7): NAGVMQNPRHLVRRRGQEARLRCSPMKGHSHVYWYRQLPEEGLKFMVYLQKENIIDESGMPKERFSAEFPKEGPSILRIQQVVRGDSAAYFCASSPRGWDRSSYEQYFGPGTRLTVT.

The rearrangement uses TRBV7-6 and TRBJ1-3; 7 bases match TRBD1. Germline values: CDR1 SGHVS, CDR2 FNYEAQ. V lost 1 base and J lost 0; bases outside the gene matches: 12. The CDR3 is 19 residues long. CDR3 residues: CASSLDPGQFFYSGNTIYF. CDR3 sequence (DNA): TGTGCCAGCAGCTTAGACCCGGGACAGTTTTTTTACTCTGGAAACACCATATATTTT.

V is TRBV2 and J is TRBJ2-5; no reliable D call. Gene TRBJ2-7 matches the end of the DNA better, so the J call may be wrong. This CDR3 has 12 amino acids. Germline V gives CDR1 SNHLY, CDR2 FYNNEI. For the CDR3, the DNA is TGTGCCAGCAGTGTGCAGGCCTACGAGCAGTACTTC. It is translated as CASSVQAYEQYF.

The chain couples TRBV9 to TRBJ1-2; D not resolved. Germline CDR1 reads SGDLS; CDR2 reads YYNGEE. CDR3 length: 12 amino acids. Trimming took 0 bases from V and 8 from J, leaving 8 bases between them. The CDR3 sequence: CASSVGTAGYTF. DNA of the CDR3: TGTGCCAGCAGCGTAGGGACCGCCGGCTACACCTTC.

The chain has TRBV10-3 and TRBJ2-2; 7 positions match TRBD2. The V and J ends lost 0 bases and 0 bases, in that order; junction bases with no gene match: 4. The CDR3 has 17 amino acids. CDR1 is ENHRY and CDR2 is SYGVKD in the germline V gene. The CDR3 nucleotides are TGTGCCATCAGTGAGTCGAAGGCGGGAGCGAACACCGGGGAGCTGTTTTTT. It encodes CAISESKAGANTGELFF.

The chain is built from TRBV27 and TRBJ2-2, with 9 bases aligning to TRBD1. V trimming: 1 base; J trimming: 6 bases; junction bases outside the gene matches: 0. The CDR3 has 14 amino acids. Looked up from germline, CDR1 is MNHEY and CDR2 is SMNVEV (reference sequence). The CDR3 DNA reads as TGTGCCAGCAGTTTATGGACAGGGGCCGGGGAGCTGTTTTTT. This codes for CASSLWTGAGELFF.